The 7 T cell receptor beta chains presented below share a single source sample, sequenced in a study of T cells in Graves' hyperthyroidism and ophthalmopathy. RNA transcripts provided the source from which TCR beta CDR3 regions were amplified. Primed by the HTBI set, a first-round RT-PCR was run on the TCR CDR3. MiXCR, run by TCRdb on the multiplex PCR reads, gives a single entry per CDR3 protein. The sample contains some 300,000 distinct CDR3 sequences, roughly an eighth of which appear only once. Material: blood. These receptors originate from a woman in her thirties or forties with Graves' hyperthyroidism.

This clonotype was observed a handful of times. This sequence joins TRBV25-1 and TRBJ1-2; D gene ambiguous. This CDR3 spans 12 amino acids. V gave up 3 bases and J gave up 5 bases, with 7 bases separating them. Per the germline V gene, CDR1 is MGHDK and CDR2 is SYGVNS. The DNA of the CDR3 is TGTGCCAGCAGTGATTTGACGTATGGCTACACCTTC. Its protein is CASSDLTYGYTF.

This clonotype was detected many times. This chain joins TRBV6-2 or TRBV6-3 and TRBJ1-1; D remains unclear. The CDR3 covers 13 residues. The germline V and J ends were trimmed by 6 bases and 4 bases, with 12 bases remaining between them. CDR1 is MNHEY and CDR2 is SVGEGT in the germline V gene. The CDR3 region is CASSPVRGTEAFF. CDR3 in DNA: TGTGCCAGCAGCCCAGTGCGGGGCACTGAAGCTTTCTTT.

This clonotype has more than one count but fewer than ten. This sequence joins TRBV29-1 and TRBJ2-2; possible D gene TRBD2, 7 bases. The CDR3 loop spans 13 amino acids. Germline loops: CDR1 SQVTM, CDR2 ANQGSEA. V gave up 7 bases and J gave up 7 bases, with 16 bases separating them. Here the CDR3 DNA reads TGCAGCGCGACGGGCGGGGGCAGCGGGGAGCTGTTTTTT. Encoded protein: CSATGGGSGELFF.

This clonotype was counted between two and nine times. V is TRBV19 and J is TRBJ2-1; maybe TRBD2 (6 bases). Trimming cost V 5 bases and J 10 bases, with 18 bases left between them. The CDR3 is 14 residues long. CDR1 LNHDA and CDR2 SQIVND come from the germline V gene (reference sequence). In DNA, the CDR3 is TGTGCCAGTAGTCCTTCTAGCGAGGCGGCGGAGCAGTTCTTC. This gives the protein CASSPSSEAAEQFF.

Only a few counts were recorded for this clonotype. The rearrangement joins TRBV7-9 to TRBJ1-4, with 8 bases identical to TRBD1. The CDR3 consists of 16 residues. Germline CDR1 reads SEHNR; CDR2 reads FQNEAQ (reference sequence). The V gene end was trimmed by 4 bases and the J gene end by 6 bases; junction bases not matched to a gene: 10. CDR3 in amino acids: CASSSIPGDRHEKLFF. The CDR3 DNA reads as TGTGCCAGCAGCTCCATCCCCGGGGACAGGCATGAAAAACTGTTTTTT. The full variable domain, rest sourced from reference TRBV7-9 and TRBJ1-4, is DTGVSQNPRHKITKRGQNVTFRCDPISEHNRLYWYRQTLGQGPEFLTYFQNEAQLEKSRLLSDRFSAERPKGSFSTLEIQRTEQGDSAMYLCASSSIPGDRHEKLFFGSGTQLSVL.

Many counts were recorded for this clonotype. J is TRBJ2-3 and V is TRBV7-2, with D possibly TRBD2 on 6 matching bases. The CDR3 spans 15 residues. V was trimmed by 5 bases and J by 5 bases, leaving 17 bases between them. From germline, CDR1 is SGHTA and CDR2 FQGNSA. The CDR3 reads CASSPGDLGGDTQYF. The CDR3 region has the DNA TGTGCCAGCAGCCCCGGGGATCTCGGGGGAGATACGCAGTATTTT.

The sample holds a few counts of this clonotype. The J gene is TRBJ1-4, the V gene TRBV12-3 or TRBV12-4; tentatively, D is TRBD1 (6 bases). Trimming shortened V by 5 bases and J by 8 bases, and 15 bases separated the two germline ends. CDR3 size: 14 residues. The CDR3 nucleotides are TGTGCCAGCAGTCCACAGGGTAGGAGAGAAAAACTGTTTTTT. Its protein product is CASSPQGRREKLFF.